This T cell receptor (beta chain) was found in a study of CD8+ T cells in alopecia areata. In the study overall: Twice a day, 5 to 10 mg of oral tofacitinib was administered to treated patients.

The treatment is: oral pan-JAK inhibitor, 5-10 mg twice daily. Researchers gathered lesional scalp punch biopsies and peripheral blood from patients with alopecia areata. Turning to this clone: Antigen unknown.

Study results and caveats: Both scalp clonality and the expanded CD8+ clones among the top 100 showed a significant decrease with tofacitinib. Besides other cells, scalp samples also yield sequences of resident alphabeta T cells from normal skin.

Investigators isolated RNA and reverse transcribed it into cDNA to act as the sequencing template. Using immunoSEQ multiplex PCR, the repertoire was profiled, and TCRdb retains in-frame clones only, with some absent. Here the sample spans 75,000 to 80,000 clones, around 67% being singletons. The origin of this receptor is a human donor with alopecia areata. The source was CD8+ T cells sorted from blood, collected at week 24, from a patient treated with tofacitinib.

The CDR3 DNA reads TGTGCCAGCAGCGGGGGAGGTGGGGCCAACGTCCTGACTTTC. Translation: CASSGGGGANVLTF. The J gene is TRBJ2-6, the V gene TRBV11-2; D may be TRBD2 (6 bases). Germline CDR1 SGHAT, CDR2 FQNNGV. The CDR3 spans 14 residues. The V end lost 5 bases, the J end lost 3 bases, and 8 bases lay between the germline ends.